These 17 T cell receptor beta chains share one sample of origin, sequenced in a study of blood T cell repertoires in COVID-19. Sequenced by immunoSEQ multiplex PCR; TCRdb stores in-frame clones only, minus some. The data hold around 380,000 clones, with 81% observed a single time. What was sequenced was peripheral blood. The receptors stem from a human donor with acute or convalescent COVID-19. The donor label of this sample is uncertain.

The CDR3 loop is CASSQERSRLDSQYF. Written as DNA, the CDR3 is TGTGCCAGCAGCCAAGAACGGAGCAGACTTGATTCCCAGTACTTC. This sequence joins TRBV4-2 and TRBJ2-5; D not resolved. Trimming removed 0 bases from V and 9 bases from J, with 17 bases in between. The CDR3 is 15 residues long. In germline, CDR1 is LGHNA, CDR2 YNFKEQ.

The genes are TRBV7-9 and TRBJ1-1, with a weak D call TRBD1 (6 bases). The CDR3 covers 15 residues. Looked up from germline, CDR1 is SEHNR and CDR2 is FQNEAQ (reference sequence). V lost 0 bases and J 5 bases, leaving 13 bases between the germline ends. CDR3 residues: CASSLARGGWTEAFF. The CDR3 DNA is TGTGCCAGCAGCTTAGCCCGGGGGGGCTGGACTGAAGCTTTCTTT.

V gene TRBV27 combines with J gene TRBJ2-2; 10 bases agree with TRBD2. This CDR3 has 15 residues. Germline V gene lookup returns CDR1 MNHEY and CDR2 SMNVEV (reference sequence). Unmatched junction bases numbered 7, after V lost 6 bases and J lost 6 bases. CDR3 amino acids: CASSATSGIAGELFF. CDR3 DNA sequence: TGTGCCAGCAGCGCTACTAGCGGGATCGCCGGGGAGCTGTTTTTT.

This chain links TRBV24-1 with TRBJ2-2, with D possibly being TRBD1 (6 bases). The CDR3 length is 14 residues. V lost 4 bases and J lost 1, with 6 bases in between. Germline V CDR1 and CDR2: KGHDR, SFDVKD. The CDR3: CATSDRGNTGELFF. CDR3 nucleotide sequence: TGTGCCACCAGTGACAGGGGGAACACCGGGGAGCTGTTTTTT.

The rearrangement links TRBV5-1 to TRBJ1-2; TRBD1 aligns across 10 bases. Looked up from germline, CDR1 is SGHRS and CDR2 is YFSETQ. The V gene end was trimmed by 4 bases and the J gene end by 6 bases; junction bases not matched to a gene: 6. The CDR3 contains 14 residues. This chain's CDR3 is CASSHLGTGDGYTF. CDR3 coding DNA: TGCGCCAGCAGCCACCTAGGGACAGGGGATGGCTACACCTTC.

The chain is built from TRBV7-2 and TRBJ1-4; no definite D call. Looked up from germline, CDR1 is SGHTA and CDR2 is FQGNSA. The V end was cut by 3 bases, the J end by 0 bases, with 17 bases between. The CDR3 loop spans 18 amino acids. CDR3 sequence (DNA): TGTGCCAGCAGCTTTGTCGGACTTTCTCCTGCAACTAATGAAAAACTGTTTTTT. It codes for CASSFVGLSPATNEKLFF.

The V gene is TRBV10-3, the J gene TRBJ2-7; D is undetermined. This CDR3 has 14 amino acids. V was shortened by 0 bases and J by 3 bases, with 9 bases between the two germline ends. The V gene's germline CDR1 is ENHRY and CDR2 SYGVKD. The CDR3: CAISESQVLYEQYF. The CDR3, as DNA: TGTGCCATCAGTGAGTCTCAGGTGCTCTACGAGCAGTACTTC.

The DNA for the CDR3 is TGTGCCAGCAGCTTAATCGACAGGGGCGAAGCTTTCTTT. The encoded protein is CASSLIDRGEAFF. The rearrangement uses TRBV7-8 and TRBJ1-1, with 8 bases that match TRBD1. Germline V lookup: CDR1 SGHVS, CDR2 FQNEAQ. V was pared by 2 bases and J by 8 bases, with 4 bases of the junction left unmatched. The CDR3 contains 13 residues.

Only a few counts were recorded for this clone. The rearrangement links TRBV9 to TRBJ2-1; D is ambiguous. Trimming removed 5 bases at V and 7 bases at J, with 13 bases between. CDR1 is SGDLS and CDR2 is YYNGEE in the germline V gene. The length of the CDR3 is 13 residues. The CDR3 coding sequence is TGTGCCAGCAGTCGTAGAGGAAGAAATGAGCAGTTCTTC. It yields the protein CASSRRGRNEQFF. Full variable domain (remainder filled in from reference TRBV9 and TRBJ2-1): DSGVTQTPKHLITATGQRVTLRCSPRSGDLSVYWYQQSLDQGLQFLIQYYNGEERAKGNILERFSAQQFPDLHSELNLSSLELGDSALYFCASSRRGRNEQFFGPGTRLTVL.

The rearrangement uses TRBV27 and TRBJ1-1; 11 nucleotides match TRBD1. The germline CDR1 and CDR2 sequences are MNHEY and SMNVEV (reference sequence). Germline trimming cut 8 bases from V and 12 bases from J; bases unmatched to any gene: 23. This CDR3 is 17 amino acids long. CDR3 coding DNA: TGTGCCAGCGGCCCTCGGGTGGGTGGACAGGGGGCGCTTAAGACTTTCTTT. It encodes CASGPRVGGQGALKTFF.

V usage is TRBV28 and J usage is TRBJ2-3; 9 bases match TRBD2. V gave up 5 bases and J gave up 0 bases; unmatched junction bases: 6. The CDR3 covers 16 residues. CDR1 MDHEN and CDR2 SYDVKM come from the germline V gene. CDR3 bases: TGTGCCAGCAGTCCCCACCTAGCGGGGAGCACAGATACGCAGTATTTT. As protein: CASSPHLAGSTDTQYF.

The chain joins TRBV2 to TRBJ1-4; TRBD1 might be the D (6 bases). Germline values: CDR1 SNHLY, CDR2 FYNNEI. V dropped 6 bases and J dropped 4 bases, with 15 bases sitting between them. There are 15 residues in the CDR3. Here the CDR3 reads CASSLWGTRNEKLFF. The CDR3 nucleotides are TGTGCCAGCAGCCTATGGGGGACACGTAATGAAAAACTGTTTTTT. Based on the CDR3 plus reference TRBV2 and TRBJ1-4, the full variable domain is EPEVTQTPSHQVTQMGQEVILRCVPISNHLYFYWYRQILGQKVEFLVSFYNNEISEKSEIFDDQFSVERPDGSNFTLKIRSTKLEDSAMYFCASSLWGTRNEKLFFGSGTQLSVL.

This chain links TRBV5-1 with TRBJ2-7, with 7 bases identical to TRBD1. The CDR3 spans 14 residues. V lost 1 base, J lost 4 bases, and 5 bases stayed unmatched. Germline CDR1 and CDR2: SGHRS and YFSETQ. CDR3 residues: CASSLTGQVYEQYF. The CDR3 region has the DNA TGCGCCAGCAGCTTGACCGGACAGGTTTACGAGCAGTACTTC.

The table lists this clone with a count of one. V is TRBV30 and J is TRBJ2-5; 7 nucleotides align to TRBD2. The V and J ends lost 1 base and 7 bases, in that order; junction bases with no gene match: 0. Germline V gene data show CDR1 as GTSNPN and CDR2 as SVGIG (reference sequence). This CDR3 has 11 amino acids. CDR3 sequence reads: CAWSGGGTQYF. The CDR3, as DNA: TGTGCCTGGAGTGGGGGGGGGACCCAGTACTTC.

The CDR3 nucleotides are TGTGCCAGCAGCTTCCCCGGGGTGAATTCACCCCTCCACTTT. This gives the protein CASSFPGVNSPLHF. The chain has TRBV7-9 and TRBJ1-6; D uncertain. This CDR3 comprises 14 residues. Trimming took 3 bases from V and 7 from J, leaving 10 bases between them. Germline CDR1 and CDR2: SEHNR and FQNEAQ (reference sequence).

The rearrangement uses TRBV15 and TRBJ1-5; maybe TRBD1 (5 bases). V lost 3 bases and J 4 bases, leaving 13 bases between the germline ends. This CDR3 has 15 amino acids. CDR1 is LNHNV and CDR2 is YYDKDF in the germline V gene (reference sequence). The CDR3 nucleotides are TGTGCCACCAGCAGTGGGAGGGGCCCTAATCAGCCCCAGCATTTT. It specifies CATSSGRGPNQPQHF.

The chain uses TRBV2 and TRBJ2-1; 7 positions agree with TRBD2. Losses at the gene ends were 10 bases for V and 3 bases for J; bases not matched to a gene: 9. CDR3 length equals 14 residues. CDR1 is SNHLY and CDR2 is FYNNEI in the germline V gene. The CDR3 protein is CATSLAAFYNEQFF. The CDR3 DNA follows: TGTGCCACCTCGCTAGCGGCCTTCTACAATGAGCAGTTCTTC.